This passage covers 28 T cell receptor beta chains from one sample sequenced in a study of blood T cells in healthy people across ages. The use of a sample-barcoded 5' primer and a J-beta primer mix characterized a second PCR of roughly 6 to 12 cycles. TCRdb fed the 5' RACE reads into MiXCR, producing one record per CDR3 protein. This sample yields around 2 million distinct CDR3 sequences, of which 39% are seen a single time; about 21% belongs to the top ten. Sequencing was done on a sample of blood. The receptor source for this set is a human donor in good health.

This clonotype was detected only a few times. The V and J genes are TRBV12-3 or TRBV12-4 and TRBJ2-3; 13 bases map to TRBD2. The J segment lost 7 bases and the V segment lost 5 bases, leaving 6 bases of the junction unmatched. The CDR3 sequence is 15 residues long. DNA for the CDR3: TGTGCCAGCAGTCTGACTAGCGGGAGGTTACATACGCAGTATTTT. Amino acids: CASSLTSGRLHTQYF.

The chain is built from TRBV7-2 and TRBJ2-7; 8 positions match TRBD2. The CDR3 sequence is 15 residues long. CDR1 SGHTA and CDR2 FQGNSA come from the germline V gene. V gave up 3 bases and J gave up 1 base; unmatched junction bases: 5. The CDR3 nucleotides are TGTGCCAGCAGCTTTACTAGCGGCCCATCCTACGAGCAGTACTTC. It specifies CASSFTSGPSYEQYF.

This clonotype was seen only once. V and J are TRBV5-1 and TRBJ1-2; D gene uncertain. Trimming left V 3 bases short and J 5 bases short, with 11 bases between. The CDR3 spans 13 residues. Germline V gives CDR1 SGHRS, CDR2 YFSETQ. CDR3: CASSSQDGYGYTF. CDR3 nucleotide sequence: TGCGCCAGCAGCTCCCAGGACGGTTATGGCTACACCTTC.

The chain carries TRBV7-6 and TRBJ2-5; maybe TRBD1 (6 bases). Gene TRBJ2-7 matches the end of the DNA better, so the J call may be wrong. The CDR3 consists of 15 residues. CDR1 and CDR2 (germline): SGHVS, FNYEAQ. The CDR3 loop is CASSLEPGQLYEQYF. The CDR3 DNA is TGTGCCAGCAGCCTAGAACCGGGACAACTCTACGAGCAGTACTTC.

This clonotype was picked up a small number of times. The chain's CDR3 is CATSRDPRQKNTEAFF. The CDR3 region has the DNA TGTGCCACCAGCAGAGACCCTAGACAGAAAAACACTGAAGCTTTCTTT. The V gene is TRBV15, the J gene TRBJ1-1; D perhaps matches TRBD1 (5 bases). Germline loops: CDR1 LNHNV, CDR2 YYDKDF (reference sequence). The V end lost 0 bases, the J end lost 2 bases, and 13 bases lay between the germline ends. The CDR3 runs 16 residues.

The sample holds a few counts of this clonotype. At one of its ends the junction is not consistent with the germline gene, which may arise from a read error. The CDR3 protein is CASSRLPGGDLTNEQFF. CDR3 nucleotides: TGTGCCAGTTCACGGCTCCCAGGGGGCGACTTGACCAATGAGCAGTTCTTC. J is TRBJ2-1 and V is TRBV18; 8 bases map to TRBD1. This CDR3 has 17 amino acids. Germline-derived CDR1 and CDR2 are KGHSH and LQKENI.

This clonotype was found a few times. The V call is TRBV10-3, the J call TRBJ1-5, with D possibly being TRBD1 (6 bases). Germline CDR1 is ENHRY and CDR2 is SYGVKD. CDR3 size: 14 residues. V shed 3 bases and J shed 5 bases, with 11 bases lying between them. The CDR3 sequence: CAISDKGGDQPQHF. In DNA form, the CDR3 reads TGTGCCATCAGTGATAAGGGGGGCGATCAGCCCCAGCATTTT.

The V call is TRBV12-3 or TRBV12-4, the J call TRBJ1-1; no clear D. The CDR3 consists of 16 residues. V lost 1 base and J lost 3, with 15 bases in between. The CDR3 DNA follows: TGTGCCAGCAGTTTAGTTACGGCACAGCCCCACACTGAAGCTTTCTTT. Amino acid sequence: CASSLVTAQPHTEAFF.

The V and J genes are TRBV3-1 and TRBJ2-3; D may match TRBD1 or TRBD2 (5 bases each). The CDR3 spans 16 residues. Germline CDR1 LGHDT, CDR2 YNNKEL (reference sequence). V was trimmed by 0 bases and J by 3 bases, leaving 13 bases between them. The CDR3, as DNA: TGTGCCAGCAGCCAAGAACTAGGGGTTTCGACAGATACGCAGTATTTT. It translates to CASSQELGVSTDTQYF.

The V gene is TRBV15, the J gene TRBJ1-5; the match to TRBD1 covers 7 bases. In germline, CDR1 is LNHNV, CDR2 YYDKDF (reference sequence). The J segment lost 4 bases and the V segment lost 3 bases, leaving 6 bases of the junction unmatched. This CDR3 is built from 15 residues. The CDR3 DNA reads as TGTGCCACCAGCAGCGGTAGGGACAGTAATCAGCCCCAGCATTTT. This codes for CATSSGRDSNQPQHF.

This clonotype turned up a few times. In DNA form, the CDR3 reads TGTGCCAGCAGCCCTATCAGCACAGCTTTCTCCTACGAGCAGTACTTC. Translated: CASSPISTAFSYEQYF. This sequence joins TRBV7-9 and TRBJ2-7; D gene ambiguous. CDR1 is SEHNR, CDR2 FQNEAQ, per germline (reference sequence). CDR3 size: 16 residues. Trimming cost V 5 bases and J 0 bases, with 17 bases left between them.

The chain links TRBV29-1 to TRBJ2-5, with unresolved D. Germline-derived CDR1 and CDR2 are SQVTM and ANQGSEA. The length of the CDR3 is 10 residues. V dropped 7 bases and J dropped 11 bases, with 14 bases sitting between them. The CDR3 is CSAHSNEQYF. Here the CDR3 DNA reads TGCAGCGCCCACTCGAATGAGCAGTACTTC.

The rearrangement links TRBV6-5 to TRBJ2-1, with D uncertain. Trimming stripped 6 bases from V and 6 bases from J, with 12 bases between. CDR3 length equals 13 residues. Germline values: CDR1 MNHEY, CDR2 SVGAGI. CDR3 in DNA: TGTGCCAGCAGCACCGGCTACGTCAATGAGCAGTTCTTC. As protein: CASSTGYVNEQFF.

The genes are TRBV21-1 and TRBJ2-1. TRBV21-1 is deemed a pseudogene. This CDR3 spans 16 amino acids. Here the CDR3 reads CASSKDSKSSYNEQFF. Here the CDR3 DNA reads TGTGCCAGCAGCAAAGACTCGAAAAGCTCCTACAATGAGCAGTTCTTC.

The chain has TRBV30 and TRBJ1-2; D is ambiguous. Germline V gene sequence: CDR1 GTSNPN, CDR2 SVGIG (reference sequence). There are 11 residues in the CDR3. V shed 6 bases and J shed 4 bases, with 9 bases lying between them. CDR3 in DNA: TGTGCCTGTTTTTTGGTCTATGGCTACACCTTC. This translates into CACFLVYGYTF.

This chain links TRBV7-2 with TRBJ1-5, with D maybe TRBD1 (5 bases). Looked up from germline, CDR1 is SGHTA and CDR2 is FQGNSA. The CDR3 length is 17 residues. V shed 1 base and J shed 5 bases, with 18 bases lying between them. DNA of the CDR3: TGTGCCAGCAGCTTAGTAGGGGCAGGCCTAAATGATCAGCCCCAGCATTTT. Its protein is CASSLVGAGLNDQPQHF. Full variable domain (rest looked up from reference TRBV7-2 and TRBJ1-5): GAGVSQSPSNKVTEKGKDVELRCDPISGHTALYWYRQSLGQGLEFLIYFQGNSAPDKSGLPSDRFSAERTGGSVSTLTIQRTQQEDSAVYLCASSLVGAGLNDQPQHFGDGTRLSIL.

This clonotype has only a few counts. This sequence joins TRBV12-3 or TRBV12-4 and TRBJ1-5, with D tentatively TRBD1 (6 bases). The CDR3 totals 13 residues. Trimming left V 7 bases short and J 4 bases short, with 11 bases between. The CDR3, as DNA: TGTGCCAGCACCGTGGACAGAAATCAGCCCCAGCATTTT. This gives the protein CASTVDRNQPQHF.

This clonotype was detected a few times. The chain employs TRBV5-1 and TRBJ2-5; D is undetermined. Germline CDR1 SGHRS, CDR2 YFSETQ. The length of the CDR3 is 14 residues. V was shortened by 0 bases and J by 2 bases, with 8 bases between the two germline ends. The CDR3 DNA reads TGCGCCAGCAGCTTGGGACACTTACAAGAGACCCAGTACTTC. The encoded protein is CASSLGHLQETQYF. The whole variable domain, remainder taken from reference TRBV5-1 and TRBJ2-5, is KAGVTQTPRYLIKTRGQQVTLSCSPISGHRSVSWYQQTPGQGLQFLFEYFSETQRNKGNFPGRFSGRQFSNSRSEMNVSTLELGDSALYLCASSLGHLQETQYFGPGTRLLVL.

J is TRBJ2-4 and V is TRBV7-2; tentatively, D is TRBD2 (5 bases). The DNA end lines up better with TRBJ2-5; the J call may be wrong. The CDR3 contains 13 residues. CDR1 and CDR2 from the germline V gene are SGHTA and FQGNSA. The CDR3 region has the DNA TGTGCCGGCAACTACCCAGGCGGGGAGACCCAGTACTTC. Translated, it gives CAGNYPGGETQYF.

Regarding this clonotype: A much more abundant neighbour one base away suggests this may be a read error. As DNA, the CDR3 is TGTGCCAGCACCCAAGCAGGGGCCTCCTACGAGCAGTACTTC. This encodes CASTQAGASYEQYF. This chain uses TRBV7-8 with TRBJ2-7; D is perhaps TRBD1 (6 bases). This CDR3 has 14 amino acids. Trimming cost V 7 bases and J 0 bases, with 13 bases left between them. The germline V gene encodes CDR1 SGHVS and CDR2 FQNEAQ.

This clonotype has ten or more counts. Sequence at one end of the junction differs from germline and may be a read error. V usage is TRBV5-1 and J usage is TRBJ2-7, with 7 bases lining up with TRBD2. The germline gives CDR1 SGHRS, CDR2 YFSETQ. The length of the CDR3 is 12 residues. CDR3 residues: CASSLSGDEQYF. The CDR3 nucleotides read TGTGCCAGCAGCTTAAGCGGGGACGAGCAGTACTTC.

The V gene is TRBV6-1, the J gene TRBJ2-3, with D perhaps matching TRBD1 or TRBD2 (6 bases each). This CDR3 is built from 17 residues. Germline loops: CDR1 MNHNS, CDR2 SASEGT. V dropped 1 base and J dropped 2 bases, with 16 bases sitting between them. This chain's CDR3 is CASSEGPGAPNTDTQYF. As DNA, the CDR3 is TGTGCCAGCAGTGAAGGTCCGGGGGCTCCGAACACAGATACGCAGTATTTT.

This clonotype was seen repeatedly, ten times or more. Germline is not matched at one junction end, which may reflect a read error. The chain recombines TRBV7-2 with TRBJ1-2; D remains ambiguous. Germline CDR1 SGHTA, CDR2 FQGNSA. The CDR3 is 14 residues long. CDR3 amino acids: CASSLGGHNYGYTF. CDR3 sequence (DNA): TGTGCCAGCAGTTTAGGAGGTCACAACTATGGCTACACCTTC.

This clonotype came up a few times. Here the CDR3 reads CASSQDLRPHGANVLTF. Here the CDR3 DNA reads TGCGCCAGCAGCCAAGATCTGCGACCCCATGGAGCCAACGTCCTGACTTTC. This chain uses TRBV4-3 with TRBJ2-6; D is ambiguous. There are 17 residues in the CDR3. Germline CDR1 is LGHNA and CDR2 is YSLEER. The V end lost 0 bases, the J end lost 7 bases, and 16 bases lay between the germline ends.

This clonotype was detected only a few times. The chain uses TRBV5-5 and TRBJ2-7; D uncertain. Germline-derived CDR1 and CDR2 are SGHKS and YYEKEE (reference sequence). V was cut by 0 bases and J by 1 base, with 11 bases left in between. CDR3 length: 15 residues. CDR3 protein: CASSLGRSTSYEQYF. The CDR3 coding sequence is TGTGCCAGCAGCTTGGGGAGAAGTACGTCCTACGAGCAGTACTTC.

This sequence joins TRBV7-9 and TRBJ1-5; no clear D gene. Germline V gene sequence: CDR1 SEHNR, CDR2 FQNEAQ (reference sequence). The ends were cut back, 5 bases at V and 7 bases at J, with 9 bases in the middle. There are 12 residues in the CDR3. Here the CDR3 reads CASSVSRQPQHF. In DNA, the CDR3 is TGTGCCAGCAGCGTTAGCCGGCAGCCCCAGCATTTT.

The chain recombines TRBV9 with TRBJ2-1; TRBD1 is a possible D gene (5 bases). CDR3 length: 13 residues. V lost 3 bases, J lost 7 bases, and 11 bases lay in between. In germline, CDR1 is SGDLS, CDR2 YYNGEE. The CDR3, as DNA: TGTGCCAGCAGCGGGCTCCGACAGAATGAGCAGTTCTTC. Its protein product is CASSGLRQNEQFF.

The V and J genes are TRBV7-2 and TRBJ1-5; 8 nucleotides match TRBD1. Germline CDR1 reads SGHTA; CDR2 reads FQGNSA. Losses at the gene ends were 4 bases for V and 5 bases for J; bases not matched to a gene: 7. CDR3 length: 15 residues. Here the CDR3 reads CASSSWAGGHQPQHF. The CDR3 nucleotides are TGTGCCAGCAGCTCCTGGGCAGGGGGCCATCAGCCCCAGCATTTT.